This T cell receptor beta chain was sequenced in a study of cytomegalovirus exposure and HLA in healthy donors. Germline V gives CDR1 KGHSH, CDR2 LQKENI. This CDR3 has 16 amino acids. V lost 3 bases, J lost 2 bases, and 5 bases stayed unmatched. Likely unrecorded immune exposures existed in these nominally healthy donors. PCR used 60 Vbeta primers and 13 Jbeta primers. Sequenced by immunoSEQ multiplex PCR; TCRdb stores in-frame clones only, minus some. The sample has some 130,000 clones, roughly 80% seen once. This receptor was taken from a boy aged 5-17 years in good health and CMV-seronegative. This sequence joins TRBV18 and TRBJ2-2; 8 bases are a match to TRBD2. Sequenced material: PBMCs. The CDR3, as DNA: TGTGCCAGCTCACCGAACGGGAGGGGAAACACCGGGGAGCTGTTTTTT. Its protein is CASSPNGRGNTGELFF.